This entry lists 18 T cell receptor beta chains sequenced from one sample in a study of shared clonotypes between healthy human individuals. Naivety among CD8 cells was defined by CD45RO negativity and positive CCR7 selection, thereby excluding terminally differentiated effector memory CD45RA+ cells. Sequencing used immunoSEQ multiplex PCR; TCRdb keeps in-frame clones, though not all of them. The sample has about 1.9 million clones, 93% seen once; the top ten hold more than 1.5%. The sequencing input was naive CD8+ T cells from PBMCs. The receptors stem from a young man in good health. Some clones in this sample may be carry-over from other donors' samples.

This clone showed up just once. J is TRBJ2-2 and V is TRBV7-9; D ambiguous. The CDR3 covers 14 residues. Trimming shortened V by 1 base and J by 6 bases, and 9 bases separated the two germline ends. From germline, CDR1 is SEHNR and CDR2 FQNEAQ (reference sequence). The CDR3 DNA reads TGTGCCAGCAGCTTAGTATTGGGGTCCGGGGAGCTGTTTTTT. This translates into CASSLVLGSGELFF.

This clone was counted a few times. The sample holds other DNA sequences that translate to the same CDR3. V gene TRBV29-1 combines with J gene TRBJ2-3; D remains unclear. The CDR3 extends over 10 amino acids. Germline CDR1 reads SQVTM; CDR2 reads ANQGSEA. The V end was cut by 1 base, the J end by 5 bases, with 1 base between. The CDR3 loop is CSVEGDTQYF. The CDR3 nucleotides read TGCAGCGTTGAAGGAGATACGCAGTATTTT.

J is TRBJ2-1 and V is TRBV27; D might be TRBD1 or TRBD2, each matching 5 bases. Trimming cost V 3 bases and J 5 bases, with 11 bases left between them. Germline values: CDR1 MNHEY, CDR2 SMNVEV (reference sequence). The CDR3 loop spans 14 amino acids. In DNA, the CDR3 is TGTGCCAGCAGTTTTAGGGACCCTAACAATGAGCAGTTCTTC. This gives the protein CASSFRDPNNEQFF.

As for this clone: Other DNA sequences in the same sample also yield this CDR3. The rearrangement uses TRBV5-1 and TRBJ2-1; 12 nucleotides align to TRBD2. With 0 bases clipped from V and 6 bases from J, the junction kept 4 bases outside the gene matches. The CDR3 extends over 16 amino acids. Germline lookup yields CDR1 SGHRS and CDR2 YFSETQ. The CDR3 spells CASSLARLAGVNEQFF. The CDR3 DNA is TGCGCCAGCAGCTTGGCCAGACTAGCGGGAGTCAATGAGCAGTTCTTC.

CDR3 protein: CASSYGREGAGELFF. The CDR3 DNA follows: TGTGCCAGCAGTTACGGGCGGGAGGGTGCCGGGGAGCTGTTTTTT. J is TRBJ2-2 and V is TRBV6-5; the match to TRBD2 covers 9 bases. The CDR3 sequence is 15 residues long. V lost 2 bases to trimming and J lost 6 bases; unmatched junction nucleotides: 4. Germline V gives CDR1 MNHEY, CDR2 SVGAGI.

The chain employs TRBV7-9 and TRBJ1-4; 9 nucleotides line up with TRBD1. V trimming: 5 bases; J trimming: 6 bases; junction bases outside the gene matches: 7. The germline V gene encodes CDR1 SEHNR and CDR2 FQNEAQ (reference sequence). This CDR3 has 15 residues. CDR3 sequence reads: CASSTRDRADEKLFF. The CDR3 bases are TGTGCCAGCAGCACCCGGGACAGGGCGGATGAAAAACTGTTTTTT.

In its sample, this clone was seen a few times. The V and J genes are TRBV25-1 and TRBJ1-1; D not certain. With 1 base removed from V and 8 bases from J, the gap between germline ends came to 8 bases. The CDR3 totals 12 residues. Germline loops: CDR1 MGHDK, CDR2 SYGVNS. The CDR3 sequence is CASSEWMTEAFF. The CDR3 DNA reads TGTGCCAGCAGTGAATGGATGACCGAAGCTTTCTTT.

The CDR3 loop reads CASSQDRSSGQYF. As DNA, the CDR3 is TGTGCCAGCAGCCAAGATCGGTCTTCCGGGCAGTACTTC. The V call is TRBV4-2, the J call TRBJ2-7; D call uncertain. This CDR3 has 13 amino acids. CDR1 is LGHNA, CDR2 YNFKEQ, per germline. Between the trimmed V and J ends, which lost 0 bases and 9 bases, there was a span of 12 bases.

Here the CDR3 reads CASSLEVGSSYNEQFF. CDR3 bases: TGTGCCAGCAGCTTAGAGGTCGGAAGCTCCTACAATGAGCAGTTCTTC. The rearrangement joins TRBV7-8 to TRBJ2-1; D unclear. Germline values: CDR1 SGHVS, CDR2 FQNEAQ. Trimming stripped 1 base from V and 0 bases from J, with 10 bases between. CDR3 size: 16 residues.

The J gene is TRBJ2-7, the V gene TRBV6-1, with 13 bases matching TRBD2. This CDR3 contains 15 residues. CDR1 is MNHNS and CDR2 is SASEGT in the germline V gene. V lost 4 bases and J lost 2; bases outside the gene matches: 2. The CDR3 DNA sequence: TGTGCCAGCAGTGGACTAGCGGGAGGCCCCTACGAGCAGTACTTC. Translation: CASSGLAGGPYEQYF.

V gene TRBV5-4 combines with J gene TRBJ1-2; 7 nucleotides agree with TRBD1. The CDR3 contains 14 residues. The V and J ends lost 5 bases and 6 bases, in that order; junction bases with no gene match: 10. Germline V gene lookup returns CDR1 SGHNT and CDR2 YYREEE (reference sequence). DNA for the CDR3: TGTGCCAGCAGAACCGGGACAGCCCTTGATGGCTACACCTTC. It translates to CASRTGTALDGYTF. The full variable domain, its missing parts supplied by reference TRBV5-4 and TRBJ1-2, is ETGVTQSPTHLIKTRGQQVTLRCSSQSGHNTVSWYQQALGQGPQFIFQYYREEENGRGNFPPRFSGLQFPNYSSELNVNALELDDSALYLCASRTGTALDGYTFGSGTRLTVV.

This chain joins TRBV28 and TRBJ2-1; TRBD2 might be the D (6 bases). This CDR3 has 16 amino acids. From germline, CDR1 is MDHEN and CDR2 SYDVKM. The V gene lost 7 bases and the J gene lost 3 bases, with 19 bases spanning the gap. Written as DNA, the CDR3 is TGTGCCAGCACCTATCGGAGGGTGGGGGTCTACAATGAGCAGTTCTTC. The encoded protein is CASTYRRVGVYNEQFF.

This chain connects TRBV27 to TRBJ2-7; either TRBD1 or TRBD2 may supply D (5 bases each). This CDR3 is 13 amino acids long. Trimming cost V 5 bases and J 5 bases, with 13 bases left between them. The germline gives CDR1 MNHEY, CDR2 SMNVEV (reference sequence). The CDR3 here is CASSPGTRHEQYF. In DNA, the CDR3 is TGTGCCAGCAGTCCGGGGACCAGGCACGAGCAGTACTTC.

This clone appeared once. The rearrangement uses TRBV4-3 and TRBJ2-7; D gene ambiguous. The V end lost 4 bases, the J end lost 2 bases, and 18 bases lay between the germline ends. The germline gives CDR1 LGHNA, CDR2 YSLEER. The CDR3 spans 16 residues. CDR3 sequence reads: CASSPTGAKRPYEQYF. The CDR3, as DNA: TGCGCCAGCAGCCCTACCGGAGCCAAACGGCCCTACGAGCAGTACTTC.

This sequence joins TRBV6-5 and TRBJ1-2; 7 nucleotides agree with TRBD1. The CDR3 contains 13 residues. The germline V gene encodes CDR1 MNHEY and CDR2 SVGAGI. The V gene end was trimmed by 2 bases and the J gene end by 6 bases; junction bases not matched to a gene: 3. In DNA, the CDR3 is TGTGCCAGCAGTTACGGGACAGCGGATGGCTACACCTTC. It yields the protein CASSYGTADGYTF.

The gene calls are TRBV5-1 and TRBJ2-7, with 9 bases fitting TRBD1. V lost 6 bases and J lost 0; bases outside the gene matches: 1. Germline V gene sequence: CDR1 SGHRS, CDR2 YFSETQ. CDR3 size: 13 residues. CDR3 nucleotides: TGCGCCAGCAAGACAGGGGGCTCCTACGAGCAGTACTTC. Translating it yields CASKTGGSYEQYF.

The chain has TRBV11-2 and TRBJ2-2; possibly TRBD1 or TRBD2 for D (5 bases each). CDR3 size: 17 residues. CDR1 SGHAT and CDR2 FQNNGV come from the germline V gene. Trimming removed 6 bases from V and 2 bases from J, with 19 bases in between. CDR3 nucleotide sequence: TGTGCCAGCAGGGAGGTAGGAGACAGACCTAACACCGGGGAGCTGTTTTTT. Its protein product is CASREVGDRPNTGELFF.

The chain carries TRBV7-2 and TRBJ2-7; 9 bases agree with TRBD2. Germline CDR1 reads SGHTA; CDR2 reads FQGNSA. The ends lost 5 bases at V and 5 bases at J; junction bases unmatched: 10. This CDR3 has 15 residues. The CDR3 nucleotides read TGTGCCAGCAGCGGGCGGGAGGGCCGTTCTCACGAGCAGTACTTC. Protein product: CASSGREGRSHEQYF.